These 27 T cell receptor beta chains were all obtained from the same sample, sequenced in a study of shared clonotypes between healthy human individuals. Naive CD8 cells comprised CD45RO-negative, CCR7-positively selected cells, excluding terminally differentiated effector memory CD45RA+ cells. The repertoire was sequenced with immunoSEQ multiplex PCR; TCRdb's copy has only in-frame clones and lacks some. The sample yields 800,000 or so clones, 90% to 97% seen once. The sample was naive CD8+ T cells sorted from blood. The receptors come from a man under 40 in good health.

The V call is TRBV7-9, the J call TRBJ2-1; 9 positions agree with TRBD1. V gave up 6 bases and J gave up 2 bases; unmatched junction bases: 5. CDR3 length: 15 amino acids. Germline CDR1 is SEHNR and CDR2 is FQNEAQ (reference sequence). The CDR3 here is CASRSRDRAYNEQFF. CDR3 DNA sequence: TGTGCCAGCAGGTCCAGGGACAGGGCCTACAATGAGCAGTTCTTC.

V usage is TRBV7-7 and J usage is TRBJ2-7; 9 bases align to TRBD1. V was clipped by 2 bases and J by 9 bases; unmatched bases: 14. Germline CDR1 SSHAT, CDR2 FNYEAQ (reference sequence). The CDR3 covers 16 residues. The DNA of the CDR3 is TGTGCCAGCAGCTTAAATATGGACAGGGGTGACTCTGGGCAGTACTTC. Translation gives CASSLNMDRGDSGQYF. The entire variable domain, with the rest obtained from reference TRBV7-7 and TRBJ2-7, is as follows: GAGVSQSPRYKVTKRGQDVTLRCDPISSHATLYWYQQALGQGPEFLTYFNYEAQPDKSGLPSDRFSAERPEGSISTLTIQRTEQRDSAMYRCASSLNMDRGDSGQYFGPGTRLTVT.

This sequence joins TRBV10-3 and TRBJ1-2, with D hard to call. CDR1 ENHRY and CDR2 SYGVKD come from the germline V gene. The CDR3 is 13 amino acids. The V end lost 8 bases, the J end lost 6 bases, and 16 bases lay between the germline ends. In DNA, the CDR3 is TGTGCCATCCAGGATCTCTCAACAGATGGCTACACCTTC. This translates into CAIQDLSTDGYTF.

The chain is built from TRBV5-1 and TRBJ2-1; TRBD2 aligns across 14 bases. The CDR3 runs 19 residues. Germline V gene data show CDR1 as SGHRS and CDR2 as YFSETQ. After removal of 0 bases from V and 0 bases from J, the junction contained 5 bases not matched to a gene. CDR3 DNA sequence: TGCGCCAGCAGCTTGGAGGGACTAGCGGGAGTCCCCTCCTACAATGAGCAGTTCTTC. Protein product: CASSLEGLAGVPSYNEQFF.

In DNA, the CDR3 is TGTGCCAGCAGCCCCTTTACTGGTGAGCAGTTCTTC. Translated: CASSPFTGEQFF. The genes are TRBV7-2 and TRBJ2-1; the D is unclear. V was clipped by 5 bases and J by 9 bases, with 11 bases between them. The CDR3 length is 12 residues. CDR1 and CDR2 from the germline V gene are SGHTA and FQGNSA.

This clone was observed a single time. The V and J genes are TRBV19 and TRBJ1-5; D is undetermined. The CDR3 contains 16 residues. The V end was cut by 6 bases, the J end by 2 bases, with 17 bases between. In germline, CDR1 is LNHDA, CDR2 SQIVND (reference sequence). The CDR3 protein is CASRDGVARGNQPQHF. DNA of the CDR3: TGTGCCAGTAGGGATGGGGTCGCCCGGGGCAATCAGCCCCAGCATTTT.

This chain connects TRBV7-8 to TRBJ1-5, with a tentative D call TRBD1 (5 bases). The germline V gene encodes CDR1 SGHVS and CDR2 FQNEAQ. Deletions cut 6 bases from V and 0 bases from J, with 12 bases between. The CDR3 sequence is 15 residues long. This CDR3 reads CASRGEGYSNQPQHF. CDR3 coding DNA: TGTGCCAGCAGAGGGGAGGGATATAGCAATCAGCCCCAGCATTTT.

This sequence joins TRBV7-9 and TRBJ2-1, with 8 bases fitting TRBD2. V shed 7 bases and J 1 base; nucleotides not matched to a gene: 15. The germline gives CDR1 SEHNR, CDR2 FQNEAQ (reference sequence). This CDR3 spans 18 amino acids. CDR3 in amino acids: CASNLPRPSGYSYNEQFF. For the CDR3, the DNA is TGTGCCAGCAACCTACCGCGGCCTAGCGGGTATTCCTACAATGAGCAGTTCTTC.

The chain employs TRBV19 and TRBJ2-1; 13 positions agree with TRBD2. The ends lost 1 base at V and 9 bases at J; junction bases unmatched: 6. CDR1 and CDR2 (germline): LNHDA, SQIVND (reference sequence). There are 16 residues in the CDR3. The CDR3: CASSIGTSGRAPEQFF. The DNA of the CDR3 is TGTGCCAGTAGTATAGGTACTAGCGGGAGGGCCCCTGAGCAGTTCTTC.

Comments on this clone: Additional DNA sequences in this sample encode the identical CDR3. The V call is TRBV6-5, the J call TRBJ2-1; D is tentatively TRBD1 or TRBD2 (5 bases each). Germline-derived CDR1 and CDR2 are MNHEY and SVGAGI. CDR3 length: 13 amino acids. The CDR3 reads CASGAGNYNEQFF. The CDR3 DNA is TGTGCATCCGGGGCAGGGAATTACAATGAGCAGTTCTTC.

The CDR3 loop reads CSIKTGYEQYF. The CDR3 coding sequence is TGCAGCATCAAGACAGGCTACGAGCAGTACTTC. V and J are TRBV29-1 and TRBJ2-7; tentative D call: TRBD1 (6 bases). V lost 8 bases, J lost 3 bases, and 11 bases lay in between. This CDR3 comprises 11 residues. Germline V gene lookup returns CDR1 SQVTM and CDR2 ANQGSEA.

The CDR3 sequence is CASRIPGQWNEQFF. The CDR3 bases are TGTGCCAGCAGGATCCCGGGACAGTGGAATGAGCAGTTCTTC. The chain is built from TRBV6-6 and TRBJ2-1; TRBD1 matches 7 bases. Germline V CDR1 and CDR2: MNHNY, SVGAGI (reference sequence). V was pared by 6 bases and J by 7 bases, with 9 bases of the junction left unmatched. CDR3 length: 14 amino acids.

The rearrangement uses TRBV10-3 and TRBJ1-1, with 7 bases aligning to TRBD1. The V gene's germline CDR1 is ENHRY and CDR2 SYGVKD. The CDR3 totals 13 residues. The V segment lost 10 bases and the J segment 4 bases; nucleotides outside the gene matches: 9. DNA of the CDR3: TGTGCCACCCAGCAGGGGGTCAGCACTGAAGCTTTCTTT. Protein sequence: CATQQGVSTEAFF.

The chain recombines TRBV7-8 with TRBJ1-1; 8 nucleotides line up with TRBD1. The germline V gene encodes CDR1 SGHVS and CDR2 FQNEAQ. The CDR3 loop spans 14 amino acids. Trimming at V came to 2 bases and at J to 5 bases, leaving 4 bases not matched to a gene. Here the CDR3 reads CASSLTGGKTEAFF. CDR3 in DNA: TGTGCCAGCAGCTTAACAGGGGGGAAAACTGAAGCTTTCTTT.

V and J are TRBV4-1 and TRBJ1-5, with D possibly matching TRBD1 (5 bases). The CDR3 is made up of 15 amino acids. V lost 2 bases and J lost 9, with 17 bases in between. Germline V gives CDR1 MGHRA, CDR2 YSYEKL. CDR3 nucleotides: TGCGCCAGCAGCCAACGGGACGGCACCCAGAGGCCCCAGCATTTT. It codes for CASSQRDGTQRPQHF.

This clone turned up a few times. The sample holds other DNA sequences that translate to the same CDR3. The V gene is TRBV15, the J gene TRBJ1-5; unclear D gene. The ends were cut back, 3 bases at V and 1 base at J, with 4 bases in the middle. The CDR3 runs to 13 residues. Germline CDR1 is LNHNV and CDR2 is YYDKDF (reference sequence). In nucleotides, the CDR3 is TGTGCCACCAGCAGGGGAAGCAATCAGCCCCAGCATTTT. Encoded protein: CATSRGSNQPQHF.

This sequence joins TRBV2 and TRBJ1-2; D is undetermined. Germline CDR1 reads SNHLY; CDR2 reads FYNNEI. The CDR3 loop spans 12 amino acids. Trimming shortened V by 10 bases and J by 2 bases, and 11 bases separated the two germline ends. In DNA form, the CDR3 reads TGTGCCACCCTACCGGGGAACTATGGCTACACCTTC. Translation gives CATLPGNYGYTF.

This rearrangement joins TRBV10-3 to TRBJ2-7; TRBD2 matches 10 bases. Germline V lookup: CDR1 ENHRY, CDR2 SYGVKD. Trimming cost V 10 bases and J 1 base; bases outside gene matches: 7. The CDR3 is 14 residues long. Here the CDR3 reads CASLAGERSYEQYF. In DNA form, the CDR3 reads TGTGCCAGCCTAGCGGGAGAAAGGTCCTACGAGCAGTACTTC.

The count of this clone is one. The rearrangement joins TRBV5-5 to TRBJ1-2; D is undetermined. The germline V and J ends were trimmed by 6 bases and 6 bases, with 18 bases remaining between them. The CDR3 is 14 residues long. Germline CDR1 reads SGHKS; CDR2 reads YYEKEE (reference sequence). The CDR3 spells CASTTSPGTDGYTF. DNA of the CDR3: TGTGCCAGCACCACAAGCCCAGGCACCGATGGCTACACCTTC.

This clone was found once. The chain has TRBV7-9 and TRBJ1-4, with a possible D match to TRBD1 (6 bases). The V end lost 5 bases, the J end lost 7 bases, and 14 bases lay between the germline ends. In germline, CDR1 is SEHNR, CDR2 FQNEAQ (reference sequence). The CDR3 extends over 14 amino acids. CDR3 sequence (DNA): TGTGCCAGCAGCGCACAGGGTTTGCGTGAAAAACTGTTTTTT. Translated: CASSAQGLREKLFF.

This clone was detected once. The V call is TRBV7-2, the J call TRBJ2-3, with TRBD2 identical over 14 bases. The germline CDR1 and CDR2 sequences are SGHTA and FQGNSA. This CDR3 spans 16 amino acids. Trimming cost V 2 bases and J 9 bases; bases outside gene matches: 7. The CDR3 DNA follows: TGTGCCAGCAGCTTAAGGAGGACTAGCGGGAGGAACACGCAGTATTTT. As protein: CASSLRRTSGRNTQYF.

V gene TRBV5-1 combines with J gene TRBJ2-7; D gene unclear. CDR1 is SGHRS and CDR2 is YFSETQ in the germline V gene. Trimming stripped 0 bases from V and 0 bases from J, with 4 bases between. This CDR3 is 13 amino acids long. CDR3 nucleotides: TGCGCCAGCAGCTTGGCCACCTCCTACGAGCAGTACTTC. This codes for CASSLATSYEQYF. The full variable domain, completed using reference TRBV5-1 and TRBJ2-7, is KAGVTQTPRYLIKTRGQQVTLSCSPISGHRSVSWYQQTPGQGLQFLFEYFSETQRNKGNFPGRFSGRQFSNSRSEMNVSTLELGDSALYLCASSLATSYEQYFGPGTRLTVT.

The V call is TRBV6-5, the J call TRBJ1-1, with 7 bases fitting TRBD1. Germline V CDR1 and CDR2: MNHEY, SVGAGI. The ends lost 3 bases at V and 3 bases at J; junction bases unmatched: 10. The CDR3 consists of 16 residues. The DNA of the CDR3 is TGTGCCAGCAGTTATGGATTTGACAGGGTCTACACTGAAGCTTTCTTT. Translating it yields CASSYGFDRVYTEAFF.

CDR3 DNA sequence: TGTGCCAGCAGAGCGGGACAGCACAATGAGCAGTTCTTC. It codes for CASRAGQHNEQFF. V gene TRBV9 combines with J gene TRBJ2-1; TRBD1 or TRBD2 may be the D gene (7 bases each). The germline V and J ends were trimmed by 5 bases and 5 bases, with 11 bases remaining between them. Germline lookup yields CDR1 SGDLS and CDR2 YYNGEE. The length of the CDR3 is 13 residues.

The chain couples TRBV27 to TRBJ1-2; 8 bases are a match to TRBD1. Trimming removed 5 bases from V and 2 bases from J; junction bases left unmatched: 7. The CDR3 is 15 amino acids. From germline, CDR1 is MNHEY and CDR2 SMNVEV (reference sequence). The CDR3 DNA reads as TGTGCCAGCAGTCCGAGGACAGGGATAAACTATGGCTACACCTTC. Translation gives CASSPRTGINYGYTF.

This chain joins TRBV6-1 and TRBJ2-5, with 9 bases that match TRBD2. The CDR3 has 13 amino acids. Germline CDR1 MNHNS, CDR2 SASEGT. V gave up 6 bases and J gave up 8 bases; unmatched junction bases: 7. The chain's CDR3 is CASRELAGDTQYF. The CDR3 DNA follows: TGTGCCAGCAGGGAACTAGCGGGCGATACCCAGTACTTC.

The gene calls are TRBV29-1 and TRBJ2-2, with D perhaps TRBD1 or TRBD2 (5 bases each). This CDR3 region has 12 residues. Germline V gene lookup returns CDR1 SQVTM and CDR2 ANQGSEA. Trimming took 1 base from V and 12 from J, leaving 12 bases between them. The CDR3 DNA reads as TGCAGCGTTGAAGTATCCGGGGCGAAGCTGTTTTTT. It yields the protein CSVEVSGAKLFF.